Shown below are 2 T cell receptor beta chains from a single sample sequenced in a study of cytomegalovirus exposure and HLA in healthy donors. Profiled with immunoSEQ multiplex PCR; TCRdb holds only in-frame clones, not every one. The sample yields over 120,000 clones, around 93% seen once. The source material was PBMCs. These TCRs come from a man between 18 and 35 years old in good health and CMV-seropositive.

Concerning this clone: Sequence at one end of the junction differs from germline and may be a read error. The rearrangement uses TRBV7-7 and TRBJ2-3, with 7 positions matching TRBD1. The length of the CDR3 is 15 residues. CDR1 and CDR2 (germline): SSHAT, FNYEAQ (reference sequence). The CDR3 sequence is CASSPQGTLTDTQYF. The CDR3, as DNA: TGTGCTAGCAGCCCACAGGGGACCCTCACAGATACGCAGTATTTT.

This rearrangement joins TRBV28 to TRBJ2-5; 7 bases line up with TRBD2. The CDR3 totals 16 residues. Germline loops: CDR1 MDHEN, CDR2 SYDVKM. The ends lost 0 bases at V and 5 bases at J; junction bases unmatched: 9. This CDR3 reads CASSLWGGEGRETQYF. The DNA for the CDR3 is TGTGCCAGCAGTTTATGGGGTGGGGAGGGGCGTGAGACCCAGTACTTC.